A selection of T cell receptor beta chains follows, all from one sample in a study of T cells in Graves' hyperthyroidism and ophthalmopathy. MiXCR, run by TCRdb on the multiplex PCR reads, gives a single entry per CDR3 protein. The table records under 400,000 distinct CDR3 sequences, around a fifth of them present only once. Sequenced: blood. Every receptor here comes from a woman aged 45 to 65 with Graves' hyperthyroidism. CDR3s include the opening cysteine and the closing phenylalanine or tryptophan. A D gene is named only where the DNA matches it firmly. Only part of the rows carry a size: once, few, many, or a class if the clone is expanded.

v_gene	j_gene	d_gene	abundance	CDR3nt	CDR3aa
TRBV5-1	TRBJ1-2	NA	many	TGCGCCAGCAGCCCGGACCAACGGGGACGTTGGGGCTACACCTTC	CASSPDQRGRWGYTF
TRBV6-1	TRBJ1-5	NA	few	TGTGCCAGCAGTGACCCCCGGGGTAGTCAGCCCCAGCATTTT	CASSDPRGSQPQHF
TRBV27	TRBJ2-6	NA	many	TGTGCCAGCAGTTTCCAGGGCTCTGGGGCCAACGTCCTGACTTTC	CASSFQGSGANVLTF
TRBV20-1	TRBJ2-5	NA	many	TGCAGTGCTAGAGTCCCGGGCTACCAAGAGACCCAGTACTTC	CSARVPGYQETQYF
TRBV30	TRBJ2-7	TRBD2	many	TGTGCCTGGAGTGCTTCTAGCGGGTTACCCTACGAGCAGTACTTC	CAWSASSGLPYEQYF
TRBV6-1	TRBJ2-5	NA	NA	TGTGCCAGCAGATCCTACAACGATCCGCAAGAGACCCAGTACTTC	CASRSYNDPQETQYF
TRBV6-1	TRBJ2-1	NA	NA	TGTGCCAGCAGCCCCGGGGTGGATGAGCAGTTCTTC	CASSPGVDEQFF
TRBV5-6	TRBJ2-7	TRBD2	NA	TGTGCCAGCAGCCTTAGTCCGGGGGGGCTGTACGAGCAGTACTTC	CASSLSPGGLYEQYF
TRBV20-1	TRBJ2-7	NA	many	TGCAGTGCTGTAGGGGGGTCCTACGAGCAGTACTTC	CSAVGGSYEQYF
TRBV7-6	TRBJ1-6	NA	once	TGTGCCAGCAGCCCCCATCCCGGACACCCCGGGGTTTCACCCCTCCACTTT	CASSPHPGHPGVSPLHF
TRBV6-5	TRBJ1-1	NA	few	TGTGCCAGCAGTTATACGGGGTTTCTGGCTTTGGACACTGAAGCTTTCTTT	CASSYTGFLALDTEAFF
TRBV6-1	TRBJ2-7	TRBD2	NA	TGTGCCAGCAGTACCGGGACTAGCGGGAGGTCCTCCTACGAGCAGTACTTC	CASSTGTSGRSSYEQYF
TRBV5-1	TRBJ2-3	NA	NA	TGTGCCAGCAAAACTGGACTATCCACAGATACGCAGTATTTT	CASKTGLSTDTQYF
TRBV6-1	TRBJ2-7	TRBD1	many	TGTGCCAGCAGTCCCACCGACAGGGCTAACGAGCAGTACTTC	CASSPTDRANEQYF